This T cell receptor (beta chain) was sequenced in a study of PD-L1 blockade in urothelial cancer. Across the study: Atezolizumab, begun by patients in about 2014, was given at 1,200 mg intravenously every 3 weeks. There were a median of approximately 150,000 T cells in blood samples.

Study conclusions and caveats: Better progression-free and overall survival followed lower pretreatment blood clonality.

As for time point: pretreatment peripheral blood. The table came from immunoSEQ multiplex PCR; TCRdb's copy has only in-frame clones and leaves some out. The table includes 50,000 to 55,000 clones, approximately 77% detected once. A note on this clone: Its antigen remains unknown.

Germline assignment: CDR1 SGHTA and CDR2 FQGNSA. CDR3 length equals 15 residues. V was clipped by 4 bases and J by 7 bases; unmatched bases: 6. This sequence joins TRBV7-2 and TRBJ2-2; 10 nucleotides match TRBD2. Sample: PBMCs, taken around atezolizumab (anti-PD-L1) treatment. The source is a man in his sixties or seventies with urothelial cancer. The CDR3 spells CASSSRTSGGGELFF. CDR3 sequence (DNA): TGTGCCAGCAGCTCCCGGACTAGCGGAGGCGGGGAGCTGTTTTTT.